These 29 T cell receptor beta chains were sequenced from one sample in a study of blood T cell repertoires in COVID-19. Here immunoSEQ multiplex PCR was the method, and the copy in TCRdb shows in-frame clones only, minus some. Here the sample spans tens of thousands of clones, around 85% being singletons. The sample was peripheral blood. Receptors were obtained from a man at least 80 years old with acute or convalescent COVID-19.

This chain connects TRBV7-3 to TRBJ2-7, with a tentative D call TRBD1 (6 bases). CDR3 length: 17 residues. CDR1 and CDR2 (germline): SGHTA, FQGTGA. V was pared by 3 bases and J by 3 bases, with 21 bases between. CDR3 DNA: TGTGCCAGCAGCTTCCTTAAAGGTCGCGGCAGGGGCTACGAGCAGTACTTC. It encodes CASSFLKGRGRGYEQYF.

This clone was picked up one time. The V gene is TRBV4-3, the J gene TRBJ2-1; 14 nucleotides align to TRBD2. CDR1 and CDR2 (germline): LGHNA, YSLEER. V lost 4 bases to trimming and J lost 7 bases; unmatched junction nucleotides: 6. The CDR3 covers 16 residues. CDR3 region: CASSRRLAGGQNEQFF. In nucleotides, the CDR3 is TGCGCCAGCAGCCGTCGACTAGCGGGAGGGCAAAATGAGCAGTTCTTC.

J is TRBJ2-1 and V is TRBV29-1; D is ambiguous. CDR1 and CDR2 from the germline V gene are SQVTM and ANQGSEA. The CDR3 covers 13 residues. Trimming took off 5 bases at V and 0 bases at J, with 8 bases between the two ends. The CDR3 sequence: CSVRRGSYNEQFF. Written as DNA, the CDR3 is TGCAGCGTTCGGCGAGGCTCCTACAATGAGCAGTTCTTC.

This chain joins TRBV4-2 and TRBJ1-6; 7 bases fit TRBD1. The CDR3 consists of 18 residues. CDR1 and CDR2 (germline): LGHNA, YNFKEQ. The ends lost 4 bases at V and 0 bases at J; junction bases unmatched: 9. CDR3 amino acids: CASSPRKGQSSYNSPLHF. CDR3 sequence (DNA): TGTGCCAGCAGCCCGCGAAAGGGACAGAGCTCCTATAATTCACCCCTCCACTTT.

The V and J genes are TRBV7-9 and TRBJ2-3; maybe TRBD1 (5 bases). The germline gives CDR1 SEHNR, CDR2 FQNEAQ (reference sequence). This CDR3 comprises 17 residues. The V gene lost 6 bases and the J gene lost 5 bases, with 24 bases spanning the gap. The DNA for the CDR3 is TGTGCCAGCAGGCCGAGCTTAGGGCAGGGTGAGAGAGATACGCAGTATTTT. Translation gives CASRPSLGQGERDTQYF.

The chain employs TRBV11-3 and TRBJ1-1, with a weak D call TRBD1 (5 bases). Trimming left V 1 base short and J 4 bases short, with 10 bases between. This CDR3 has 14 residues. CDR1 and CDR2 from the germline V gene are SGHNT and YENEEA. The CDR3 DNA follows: TGTGCCAGCAGCTTAGGCGGGGCTGTCACTGAAGCTTTCTTT. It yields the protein CASSLGGAVTEAFF.

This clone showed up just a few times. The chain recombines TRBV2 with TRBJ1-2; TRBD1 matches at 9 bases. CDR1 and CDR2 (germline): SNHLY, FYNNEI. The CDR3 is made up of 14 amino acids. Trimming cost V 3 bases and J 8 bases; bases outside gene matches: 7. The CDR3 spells CASSDPTGGFGYTF. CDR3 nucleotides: TGTGCCAGCAGTGATCCGACAGGGGGATTCGGCTACACCTTC.

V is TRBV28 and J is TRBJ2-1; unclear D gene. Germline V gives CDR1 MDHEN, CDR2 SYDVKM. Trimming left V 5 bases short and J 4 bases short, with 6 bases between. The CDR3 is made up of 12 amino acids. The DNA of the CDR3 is TGTGCCAGCAGTCGGGTTTACAATGAGCAGTTCTTC. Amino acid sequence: CASSRVYNEQFF.

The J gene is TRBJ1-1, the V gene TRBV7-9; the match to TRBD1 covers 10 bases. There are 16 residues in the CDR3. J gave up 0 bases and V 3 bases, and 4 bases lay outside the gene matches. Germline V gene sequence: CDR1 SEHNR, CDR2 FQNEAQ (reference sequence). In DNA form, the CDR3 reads TGTGCCAGCAGCTTCCGACAGGGGGCTTTGAACACTGAAGCTTTCTTT. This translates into CASSFRQGALNTEAFF.

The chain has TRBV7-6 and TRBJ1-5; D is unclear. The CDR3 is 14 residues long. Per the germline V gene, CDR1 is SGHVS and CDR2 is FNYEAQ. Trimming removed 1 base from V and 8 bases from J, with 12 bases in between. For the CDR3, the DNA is TGTGCCAGCAGCTTAGGGTATGGCCAAGAGCCCCAGCATTTT. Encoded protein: CASSLGYGQEPQHF.

CDR3: CASSQEVEGTANTGELFF. CDR3 DNA: TGTGCCAGCAGCCAAGAGGTGGAGGGTACGGCGAACACCGGGGAGCTGTTTTTT. J is TRBJ2-2 and V is TRBV3-1 (or the pseudogene TRBV3-2); D might be TRBD2 (6 bases). V gave up 0 bases and J gave up 0 bases, with 14 bases separating them. This CDR3 comprises 18 residues. Per the germline V gene, CDR1 is LGHDT and CDR2 is YNNKEL (reference sequence).

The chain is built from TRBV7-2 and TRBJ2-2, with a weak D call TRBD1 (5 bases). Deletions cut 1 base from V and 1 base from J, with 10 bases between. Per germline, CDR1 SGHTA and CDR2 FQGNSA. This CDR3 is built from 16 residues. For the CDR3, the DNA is TGTGCCAGCAGCTTAGTTGGGGCCAAGAACACCGGGGAGCTGTTTTTT. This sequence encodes CASSLVGAKNTGELFF. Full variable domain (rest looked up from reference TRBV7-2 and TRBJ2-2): GAGVSQSPSNKVTEKGKDVELRCDPISGHTALYWYRQSLGQGLEFLIYFQGNSAPDKSGLPSDRFSAERTGGSVSTLTIQRTQQEDSAVYLCASSLVGAKNTGELFFGEGSRLTVL.

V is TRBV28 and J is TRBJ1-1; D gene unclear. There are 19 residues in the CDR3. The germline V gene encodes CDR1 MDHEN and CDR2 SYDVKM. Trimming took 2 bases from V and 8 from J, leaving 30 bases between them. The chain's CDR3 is CASSLELLETQRHAIEAFF. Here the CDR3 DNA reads TGTGCCAGCAGTTTAGAGCTCTTAGAGACTCAGCGCCATGCCATCGAAGCTTTCTTT.

The CDR3 region is CASSQVGGGNTIYF. DNA for the CDR3: TGTGCCAGCAGCCAAGTTGGAGGTGGAAACACCATATATTTT. The V and J genes are TRBV3-1 (or the pseudogene TRBV3-2) and TRBJ1-3; unclear D gene. The CDR3 totals 14 residues. Germline values: CDR1 LGHDT, CDR2 YNNKEL (reference sequence). V lost 1 base, J lost 3 bases, and 7 bases lay in between.

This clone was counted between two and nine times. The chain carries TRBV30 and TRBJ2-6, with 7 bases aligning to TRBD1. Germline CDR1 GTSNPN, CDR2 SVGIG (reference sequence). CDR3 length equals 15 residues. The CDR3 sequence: CLSGAGGSGANVLTF. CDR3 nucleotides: TGTCTAAGTGGGGCAGGGGGCTCTGGGGCCAACGTCCTGACTTTC. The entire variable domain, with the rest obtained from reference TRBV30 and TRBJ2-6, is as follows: SQTIHQWPATLVQPVGSPLSLECTVEGTSNPNLYWYRQAAGRGLQLLFYSVGIGQISSEVPQNLSASRPQDRQFILSSKKLLLSDSGFYLCLSGAGGSGANVLTFGAGSRLTVL.

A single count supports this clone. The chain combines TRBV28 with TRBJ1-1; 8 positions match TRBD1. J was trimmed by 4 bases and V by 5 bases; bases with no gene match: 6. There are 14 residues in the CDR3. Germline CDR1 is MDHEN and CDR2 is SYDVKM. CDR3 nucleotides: TGTGCCAGCAGTATTCAGGGGGCGAGCACTGAAGCTTTCTTT. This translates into CASSIQGASTEAFF. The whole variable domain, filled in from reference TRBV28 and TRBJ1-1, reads DVKVTQSSRYLVKRTGEKVFLECVQDMDHENMFWYRQDPGLGLRLIYFSYDVKMKEKGDIPEGYSVSREKKERFSLILESASTNQTSMYLCASSIQGASTEAFFGQGTRLTVV.

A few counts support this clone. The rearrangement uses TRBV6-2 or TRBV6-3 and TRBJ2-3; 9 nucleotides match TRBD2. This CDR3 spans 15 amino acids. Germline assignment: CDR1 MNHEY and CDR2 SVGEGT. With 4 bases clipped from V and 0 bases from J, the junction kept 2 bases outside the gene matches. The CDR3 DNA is TGTGCCAGCAGTTCGCTAGCGGGAAGCACAGATACGCAGTATTTT. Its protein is CASSSLAGSTDTQYF.

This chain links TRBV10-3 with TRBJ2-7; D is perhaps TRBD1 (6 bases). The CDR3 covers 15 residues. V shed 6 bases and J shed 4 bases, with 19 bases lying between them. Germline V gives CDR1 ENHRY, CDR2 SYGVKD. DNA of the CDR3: TGTGCCATCAGCTACTCAGGGGAGAAGATGTACGAGCAGTACTTC. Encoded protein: CAISYSGEKMYEQYF.

CDR3: CVRSLGLDEQYF. In nucleotides, the CDR3 is TGTGTCAGAAGCTTGGGGCTAGACGAGCAGTACTTC. The rearrangement joins TRBV7-5 to TRBJ2-7; the D call of TRBD1 is as the table states it, not checked on the DNA. TRBV7-5 is given as a pseudogene. The CDR3 runs to 12 residues.

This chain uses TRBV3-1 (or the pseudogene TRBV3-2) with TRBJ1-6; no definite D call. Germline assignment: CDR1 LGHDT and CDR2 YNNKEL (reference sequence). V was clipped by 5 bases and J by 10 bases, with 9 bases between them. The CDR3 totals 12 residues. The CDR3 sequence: CASSSRGSPLHF. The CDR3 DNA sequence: TGTGCCAGCAGCTCCCGAGGCTCACCCCTCCACTTT.

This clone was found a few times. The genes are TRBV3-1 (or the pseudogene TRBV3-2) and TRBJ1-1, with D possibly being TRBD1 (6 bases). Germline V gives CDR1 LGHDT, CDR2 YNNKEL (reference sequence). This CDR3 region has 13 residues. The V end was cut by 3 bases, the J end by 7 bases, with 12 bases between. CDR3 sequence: CASSHPTGSEAFF. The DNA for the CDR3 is TGTGCCAGCAGCCATCCTACAGGGAGTGAAGCTTTCTTT.

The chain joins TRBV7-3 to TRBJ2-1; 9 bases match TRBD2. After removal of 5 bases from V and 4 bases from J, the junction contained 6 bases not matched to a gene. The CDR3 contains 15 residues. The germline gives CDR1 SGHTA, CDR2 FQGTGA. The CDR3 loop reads CASSVLAGVYNEQFF. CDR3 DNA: TGTGCCAGCAGCGTACTAGCGGGCGTGTACAATGAGCAGTTCTTC.

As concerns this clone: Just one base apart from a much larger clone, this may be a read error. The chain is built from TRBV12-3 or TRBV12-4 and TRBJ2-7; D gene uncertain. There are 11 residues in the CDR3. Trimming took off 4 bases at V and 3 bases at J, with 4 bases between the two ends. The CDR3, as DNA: TGTGCCAGCAGTTACAGCTACGAGCAGTACTTC. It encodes CASSYSYEQYF.

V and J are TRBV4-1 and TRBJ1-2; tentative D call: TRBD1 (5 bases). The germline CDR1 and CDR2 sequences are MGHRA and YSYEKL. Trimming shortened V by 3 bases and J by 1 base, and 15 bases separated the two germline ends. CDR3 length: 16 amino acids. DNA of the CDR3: TGCGCCAGCAGCCAGGACCACGACAGCCGTAACTATGGCTACACCTTC. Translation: CASSQDHDSRNYGYTF.

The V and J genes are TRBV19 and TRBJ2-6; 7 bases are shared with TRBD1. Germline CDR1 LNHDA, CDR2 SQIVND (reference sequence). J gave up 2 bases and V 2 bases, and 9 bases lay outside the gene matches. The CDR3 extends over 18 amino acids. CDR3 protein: CASSISGTVSTGANVLTF. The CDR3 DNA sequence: TGTGCCAGTAGTATATCGGGGACAGTTAGTACTGGGGCCAACGTCCTGACTTTC.

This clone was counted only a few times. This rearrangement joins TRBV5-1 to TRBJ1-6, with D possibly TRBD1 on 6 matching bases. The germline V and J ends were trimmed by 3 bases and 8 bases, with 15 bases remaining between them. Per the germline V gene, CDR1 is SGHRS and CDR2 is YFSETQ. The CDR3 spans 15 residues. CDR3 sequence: CASSSGQNQYSPLHF. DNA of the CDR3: TGCGCCAGCAGCTCAGGACAGAACCAGTATTCACCCCTCCACTTT.

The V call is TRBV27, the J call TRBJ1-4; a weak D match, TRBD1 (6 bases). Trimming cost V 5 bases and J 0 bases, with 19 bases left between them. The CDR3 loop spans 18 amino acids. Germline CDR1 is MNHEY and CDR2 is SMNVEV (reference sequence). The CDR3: CASSGAGADISTNEKLFF. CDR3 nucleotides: TGTGCCAGCAGTGGTGCAGGGGCGGATATATCAACTAATGAAAAACTGTTTTTT.

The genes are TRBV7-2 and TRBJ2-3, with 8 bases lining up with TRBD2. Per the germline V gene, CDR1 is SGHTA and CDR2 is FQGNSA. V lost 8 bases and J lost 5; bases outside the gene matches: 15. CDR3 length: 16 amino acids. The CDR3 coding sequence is TGTGCCAGCTTAAAAGCGGGAGCCATCCCCCAAGATACGCAGTATTTT. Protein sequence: CASLKAGAIPQDTQYF.

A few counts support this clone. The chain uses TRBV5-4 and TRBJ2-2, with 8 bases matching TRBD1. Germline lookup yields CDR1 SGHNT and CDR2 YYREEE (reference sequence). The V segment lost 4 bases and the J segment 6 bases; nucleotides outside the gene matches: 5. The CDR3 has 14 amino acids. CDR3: CASSTGQAAGELFF. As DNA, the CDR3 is TGTGCCAGCAGCACGGGACAGGCCGCCGGGGAGCTGTTTTTT. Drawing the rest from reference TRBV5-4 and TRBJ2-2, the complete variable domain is ETGVTQSPTHLIKTRGQQVTLRCSSQSGHNTVSWYQQALGQGPQFIFQYYREEENGRGNFPPRFSGLQFPNYSSELNVNALELDDSALYLCASSTGQAAGELFFGEGSRLTVL.